The clone carrying this T cell receptor beta chain was detected ten times or more. What it recognizes is unknown. TCRdb passed the 5' RACE reads through MiXCR, listing each CDR3 protein once. The sample lists 500,000 to 650,000 distinct CDR3 sequences, approximately 5% occurring once. This entry belongs to a study of CD8 T cells in ankylosing spondylitis. Findings and limits, study-wide: Ankylosing spondylitis blood seemed to carry a telltale TCR beta motif made of roughly eight highly homologous variants.

This CDR3 spans 15 amino acids. Germline loops: CDR1 SNHLY, CDR2 FYNNEI. V was trimmed by 2 bases and J by 6 bases, leaving 14 bases between them. The chain employs TRBV2 and TRBJ2-1, with a possible D match to TRBD2 (5 bases). Sample: blood, either unsorted or a sorted T cell fraction (not recorded which). This clonotype was obtained from a male donor with ankylosing spondylitis. Here the CDR3 DNA reads TGTGCCAGCAGTGAAAACCGGCTAGCTGGCAATGAGCAGTTCTTC. This sequence encodes CASSENRLAGNEQFF.